The 14 T cell receptor beta chains reported below all come from one sample, sequenced in a study of blood T cell repertoires in COVID-19. The method was immunoSEQ multiplex PCR; TCRdb's version includes in-frame clones alone and lacks a portion of them. The table shows tens of thousands of clones, with roughly 85% occurring only once. Material: peripheral blood. These receptors all stem from a human donor in a cohort sampled during active COVID-19.

The chain carries TRBV7-2 and TRBJ2-5; perhaps TRBD2 as D (6 bases). In germline, CDR1 is SGHTA, CDR2 FQGNSA. The CDR3 is 14 residues long. V dropped 5 bases and J dropped 5 bases, with 15 bases sitting between them. CDR3: CASSRTIVWETQYF. DNA for the CDR3: TGTGCCAGCAGCAGGACTATCGTGTGGGAGACCCAGTACTTC.

The V and J genes are TRBV11-2 and TRBJ1-6; unclear D gene. This CDR3 comprises 11 residues. Trimming cost V 5 bases and J 12 bases, with 8 bases left between them. Germline V gene lookup returns CDR1 SGHAT and CDR2 FQNNGV. The DNA of the CDR3 is TGTGCCAGCAGCACTCCGGGACCCCTCCACTTT. Translated, it gives CASSTPGPLHF.

For this clone: One end of the junction fails to match germline, which may point to a read error. CDR3: CASLDPPRDF. In nucleotides, the CDR3 is TGTGCCAGTTTAGACCCACCCAGGGACTTC. V and J are TRBV6-5 and TRBJ2-7, with D possibly matching TRBD1 (5 bases). Germline values: CDR1 MNHEY, CDR2 SVGAGI. CDR3 length: 10 amino acids.

The V gene is TRBV7-8, the J gene TRBJ2-1; TRBD2 is a possible D gene (6 bases). In germline, CDR1 is SGHVS, CDR2 FQNEAQ. The CDR3 spans 15 residues. Trimming took off 3 bases at V and 1 base at J, with 10 bases between the two ends. CDR3 sequence reads: CASSFWGGSYNEQFF. In nucleotides, the CDR3 is TGTGCCAGCAGCTTTTGGGGAGGTTCCTACAATGAGCAGTTCTTC.

This chain connects TRBV6-2 or TRBV6-3 to TRBJ2-1; TRBD2 might be the D (6 bases). From germline, CDR1 is MNHEY and CDR2 SVGEGT. The V gene lost 0 bases and the J gene lost 2 bases, with 8 bases spanning the gap. The CDR3 has 15 amino acids. Written as DNA, the CDR3 is TGTGCCAGCAGTTACTCTGGGGAGGCCTACAATGAGCAGTTCTTC. This codes for CASSYSGEAYNEQFF.

The V gene is TRBV7-2, the J gene TRBJ2-1, with TRBD2 matching over 7 bases. V lost 4 bases and J lost 4; bases outside the gene matches: 1. The CDR3 sequence is 13 residues long. Germline V gives CDR1 SGHTA, CDR2 FQGNSA. The CDR3 region has the DNA TGTGCCAGCAGCTACGGGAGGTACAATGAGCAGTTCTTC. This sequence encodes CASSYGRYNEQFF. Filled out from reference TRBV7-2 and TRBJ2-1, the complete variable domain reads GAGVSQSPSNKVTEKGKDVELRCDPISGHTALYWYRQSLGQGLEFLIYFQGNSAPDKSGLPSDRFSAERTGGSVSTLTIQRTQQEDSAVYLCASSYGRYNEQFFGPGTRLTVL.

This clone occurred once. This chain connects TRBV3-1 (or the pseudogene TRBV3-2) to TRBJ1-1; maybe TRBD1 (5 bases). This CDR3 is built from 13 residues. The V end was cut by 4 bases, the J end by 10 bases, with 16 bases between. Germline lookup yields CDR1 LGHDT and CDR2 YNNKEL (reference sequence). As DNA, the CDR3 is TGTGCCAGCAGCCCCACAGGTCTAAGCTCAGCTTTCTTT. Its protein product is CASSPTGLSSAFF.

This clone showed up just a few times. V is TRBV7-5 and J is TRBJ2-7; the table assigns TRBD2, which was not confirmed against the DNA. TRBV7-5 is given as a pseudogene. The CDR3 covers 12 residues. CDR3 loop: CARSPKYFEQYF. The CDR3 DNA reads TGTGCCAGAAGCCCGAAATACTTCGAGCAGTACTTC.

J is TRBJ2-7 and V is TRBV27, with D possibly matching TRBD1 (5 bases). V was pared by 2 bases and J by 5 bases, with 13 bases between. Looked up from germline, CDR1 is MNHEY and CDR2 is SMNVEV (reference sequence). This CDR3 has 14 amino acids. The CDR3 nucleotides are TGTGCCAGCAGTTTAGCAGGGAACCAAAACGAGCAGTACTTC. This codes for CASSLAGNQNEQYF.

The rearrangement joins TRBV30 to TRBJ2-7, with 9 nucleotides matching TRBD1. Per germline, CDR1 GTSNPN and CDR2 SVGIG (reference sequence). This CDR3 is 13 amino acids long. Unmatched junction bases numbered 10, after V lost 1 base and J lost 12 bases. CDR3 sequence (DNA): TGTGCCTGGAGTGAAACCCGGGACAGGGCTTCGTACTTC. It yields the protein CAWSETRDRASYF.

The chain carries TRBV24-1 and TRBJ2-3, with TRBD1 matching over 10 bases. V dropped 10 bases and J dropped 3; count of bases not matched to a gene: 6. The germline V gene has CDR1 KGHDR and CDR2 SFDVKD. The CDR3 spans 14 residues. The CDR3, as DNA: TGTGCCACTCTAAGGGACAGGGGAACAGATACGCAGTATTTT. Protein: CATLRDRGTDTQYF.

The chain couples TRBV2 to TRBJ2-1; 7 bases match TRBD1. Germline CDR1 SNHLY, CDR2 FYNNEI. The CDR3 is 16 residues long. With 0 bases clipped from V and 4 bases from J, the junction kept 6 bases outside the gene matches. The CDR3 protein is CASSEASGGWYNEQFF. CDR3 bases: TGTGCCAGCAGTGAAGCGTCAGGGGGATGGTACAATGAGCAGTTCTTC. Filled out from reference TRBV2 and TRBJ2-1, the complete variable domain reads EPEVTQTPSHQVTQMGQEVILRCVPISNHLYFYWYRQILGQKVEFLVSFYNNEISEKSEIFDDQFSVERPDGSNFTLKIRSTKLEDSAMYFCASSEASGGWYNEQFFGPGTRLTVL.

The chain carries TRBV19 and TRBJ2-5; weak D call: TRBD1 (6 bases). Trimming removed 9 bases from V and 1 base from J, with 12 bases in between. The CDR3 contains 13 residues. Germline V gene data show CDR1 as LNHDA and CDR2 as SQIVND (reference sequence). CDR3: CASGAQGQETQYF. CDR3 nucleotides: TGTGCCAGCGGGGCACAGGGCCAAGAGACCCAGTACTTC.

This chain connects TRBV19 to TRBJ2-7; tentatively, D is TRBD1 (5 bases). V lost 3 bases, J lost 6 bases, and 18 bases lay in between. This CDR3 contains 15 residues. CDR1 and CDR2 (germline): LNHDA, SQIVND (reference sequence). The CDR3 DNA reads TGTGCCAGTAGTATTTCAGGGTTAGGGTTTGGCGAGCAGTACTTC. This gives the protein CASSISGLGFGEQYF. The full variable domain, with the rest looked up from reference TRBV19 and TRBJ2-7, is DGGITQSPKYLFRKEGQNVTLSCEQNLNHDAMYWYRQDPGQGLRLIYYSQIVNDFQKGDIAEGYSVSREKKESFPLTVTSAQKNPTAFYLCASSISGLGFGEQYFGPGTRLTVT.